This TCR beta chain is from a study of blood T cells in healthy people across ages. The authors ran a second PCR of about 6 to 11 cycles using a sample-barcoded 5' primer and a J-beta primer mix. The template-switch adaptor, which had 12 random nucleotides, put a tag on each cDNA molecule. Each sample yielded at least 3 million CDR3-containing paired-end reads. MiXCR, run by TCRdb on the 5' RACE reads, gives a single entry per CDR3 protein. This sample has about 1.8 million distinct CDR3 sequences, with roughly 50% found just once. CDR3 size: 14 residues. V lost 4 bases, J lost 7 bases, and 12 bases lay in between. CDR1 is SGDLS, CDR2 YYNGEE, per germline.

J is TRBJ1-6 and V is TRBV9, with D hard to call. The sample comprised blood. The origin of this receptor is a woman aged 40 to 55 in good health. Here the CDR3 reads CASSPEVGNSPLHF. CDR3 nucleotide sequence: TGTGCCAGCAGCCCCGAAGTGGGGAATTCACCCCTCCACTTT.